This T cell receptor (beta chain) came from a study of blood T cell repertoires in COVID-19. Trimming pared 0 bases from V and 6 bases from J, leaving 14 bases between. Per the germline V gene, CDR1 is SGHAT and CDR2 is FQNNGV. The CDR3 has 15 amino acids. Assay: immunoSEQ multiplex PCR; the TCRdb copy retains only in-frame clones and omits some. The sample includes about 97,000 clones, approximately 78% of them seen just once. This chain joins TRBV11-2 and TRBJ1-1, with D possibly being TRBD1 (5 bases). This clonotype originated in a man aged 55 to 69 with active or convalescent COVID-19. Sample: peripheral blood. CDR3 residues: CASSLDLGLRAEAFF. The DNA for the CDR3 is TGTGCCAGCAGCTTAGATCTGGGACTTAGGGCTGAAGCTTTCTTT. The full variable domain, its missing parts supplied by reference TRBV11-2 and TRBJ1-1, is EAGVAQSPRYKIIEKRQSVAFWCNPISGHATLYWYQQILGQGPKLLIQFQNNGVVDDSQLPKDRFSAERLKGVDSTLKIQPAKLEDSAVYLCASSLDLGLRAEAFFGQGTRLTVV.